Below, 18 T cell receptor beta chains from the same sample are listed, as sequenced in a study of T cell responses to AZD1222 COVID-19 vaccine (dated by TCRdb to 2020 to 2022). In the paper's terms, the time point label means: about 28 days (+/-7) after the second vaccine dose. Library creation used the immunoSEQ multiplex PCR assay. TCRdb mirrors the immuneACCESS table, restricted to in-frame sequences. Some clones are absent from its copies; in checked studies, under half trace to an unresolved V gene, and the reason for the others is unknown. For this sample there are about 99,000 clones; roughly nine tenths appear just once. About 8.3% of the sample is in the top ten clones. Sequencing used peripheral blood, obtained 28 days after the second AZD1222 dose. The receptors were sampled from an adult who received the AZD1222 COVID-19 vaccine.

The V gene is TRBV27, the J gene TRBJ2-3, with 7 nucleotides matching TRBD2. This CDR3 has 17 residues. From germline, CDR1 is MNHEY and CDR2 SMNVEV (reference sequence). J was trimmed by 0 bases and V by 6 bases; bases with no gene match: 12. CDR3 amino acids: CASRSVASGVSTDTQYF. In DNA, the CDR3 is TGTGCCAGCAGAAGCGTGGCTAGCGGTGTTAGCACAGATACGCAGTATTTT.

The chain joins TRBV5-1 to TRBJ1-2; no firm D call. From germline, CDR1 is SGHRS and CDR2 YFSETQ. CDR3 size: 13 residues. V lost 0 bases and J lost 7, with 10 bases in between. CDR3 protein: CASSLGAGLGYTF. The CDR3 DNA reads as TGCGCCAGCAGCTTGGGGGCAGGTCTTGGCTACACCTTC.

This chain uses TRBV11-3 with TRBJ2-3; D may be TRBD1 (5 bases). The CDR3 consists of 12 residues. V was cut by 7 bases and J by 1 base, with 6 bases left in between. The germline V gene has CDR1 SGHNT and CDR2 YENEEA. CDR3 sequence (DNA): TGTGCCAGCAAAGGGGGCACAGATACGCAGTATTTT. The encoded protein is CASKGGTDTQYF.

The chain employs TRBV6-6 and TRBJ1-4; the D gene is possibly TRBD1 (6 bases). This CDR3 comprises 14 residues. The V gene's germline CDR1 is MNHNY and CDR2 SVGAGI (reference sequence). Trimming removed 7 bases from V and 10 bases from J, with 19 bases in between. The CDR3: CASTLIHRDGKLFF. The CDR3 DNA sequence: TGTGCCAGCACCTTGATACACAGGGATGGAAAACTGTTTTTT.

This clone showed up just a few times. The genes are TRBV28 and TRBJ2-7, with no clear D. The CDR3 consists of 12 residues. Germline V gene data show CDR1 as MDHEN and CDR2 as SYDVKM. V was pared by 5 bases and J by 6 bases, with 11 bases between. The CDR3 region has the DNA TGTGCCAGCAGTAAGCTTAGGGTCGAGCAGTACTTC. It yields the protein CASSKLRVEQYF.

V gene TRBV7-9 combines with J gene TRBJ2-7, with D maybe TRBD1 (5 bases). The CDR3 is 12 residues long. Deletions cut 5 bases from V and 6 bases from J, with 11 bases between. Germline assignment: CDR1 SEHNR and CDR2 FQNEAQ (reference sequence). This CDR3 reads CASSDSRGEQYF. CDR3 DNA: TGTGCCAGCAGCGACAGTCGCGGCGAGCAGTACTTC.

The chain employs TRBV4-1 and TRBJ1-2; D is uncertain. V was cut by 2 bases and J by 12 bases, with 19 bases left in between. Germline lookup yields CDR1 MGHRA and CDR2 YSYEKL. This CDR3 is 14 amino acids long. The CDR3 DNA follows: TGCGCCAGCAGCCAATTCGTCCCAAGAGAGGTACACACCTTC. It specifies CASSQFVPREVHTF.

The J gene is TRBJ2-1, the V gene TRBV24-1; D is ambiguous. The CDR3 covers 15 residues. Germline V gene sequence: CDR1 KGHDR, CDR2 SFDVKD. Trimming took 5 bases from V and 3 from J, leaving 13 bases between them. CDR3 sequence (DNA): TGTGCCACCAGTGGTACGGGCCGATTCTACAATGAGCAGTTCTTC. Translating it yields CATSGTGRFYNEQFF.

V usage is TRBV24-1 and J usage is TRBJ2-1, with TRBD2 matching over 7 bases. From germline, CDR1 is KGHDR and CDR2 SFDVKD. V lost 5 bases to trimming and J lost 5 bases; unmatched junction nucleotides: 5. The CDR3 spans 14 residues. As DNA, the CDR3 is TGTGCCACCAGTGCCTGGAGCGGGGACAATGAGCAGTTCTTC. This codes for CATSAWSGDNEQFF.

The chain links TRBV3-1 (or the pseudogene TRBV3-2) to TRBJ2-7; 7 bases are shared with TRBD1. This CDR3 has 16 amino acids. The V segment lost 0 bases and the J segment 8 bases; nucleotides outside the gene matches: 13. The germline V gene encodes CDR1 LGHDT and CDR2 YNNKEL (reference sequence). The CDR3 here is CASSQEIGTAYEQQYF. CDR3 sequence (DNA): TGTGCCAGCAGCCAAGAGATCGGGACAGCCTACGAGCAGCAGTACTTC.

The V gene is TRBV4-1, the J gene TRBJ2-5; 8 bases line up with TRBD2. V trimming: 5 bases; J trimming: 5 bases; junction bases outside the gene matches: 7. In germline, CDR1 is MGHRA, CDR2 YSYEKL. This CDR3 spans 14 amino acids. CDR3 DNA sequence: TGCGCCAGCAGCTCGGGACTAGTACGGGAGACCCAGTACTTC. Residues: CASSSGLVRETQYF.

The chain recombines TRBV13 with TRBJ1-5; D uncertain. V was clipped by 5 bases and J by 0 bases, with 14 bases between them. Germline CDR1 is PRHDT and CDR2 is FYEKMQ (reference sequence). This CDR3 is built from 16 residues. CDR3 protein: CASSAQKGGSNQPQHF. The CDR3 coding sequence is TGTGCCAGCAGCGCGCAGAAAGGCGGTAGCAATCAGCCCCAGCATTTT.

The chain recombines TRBV15 with TRBJ1-1; possibly TRBD1 for D (6 bases). This CDR3 has 15 amino acids. Trimming removed 0 bases at V and 5 bases at J, with 13 bases between. CDR1 LNHNV and CDR2 YYDKDF come from the germline V gene (reference sequence). CDR3 sequence (DNA): TGTGCCACCAGCAGAGATGATGGGGGCGCGACTGAAGCTTTCTTT. Protein product: CATSRDDGGATEAFF.

V gene TRBV4-1 combines with J gene TRBJ1-1, with D unclear. The CDR3 covers 16 residues. V lost 0 bases, J lost 1 base, and 12 bases lay in between. Germline V gene data show CDR1 as MGHRA and CDR2 as YSYEKL. CDR3 in amino acids: CASSQDHERWNTEAFF. CDR3 DNA sequence: TGCGCCAGCAGCCAAGATCATGAAAGATGGAACACTGAAGCTTTCTTT.

This clone came up once. The chain uses TRBV6-5 and TRBJ2-1, with D perhaps TRBD1 or TRBD2 (6 bases each). In germline, CDR1 is MNHEY, CDR2 SVGAGI. The V end lost 7 bases, the J end lost 6 bases, and 19 bases lay between the germline ends. The CDR3 sequence is 15 residues long. The CDR3 bases are TGTGCCAGCAACCCTCGGGGGCCTTCGGCCAATGAGCAGTTCTTC. Amino acids: CASNPRGPSANEQFF.

The chain employs TRBV30 and TRBJ1-6, with 7 nucleotides matching TRBD1. Germline V gene lookup returns CDR1 GTSNPN and CDR2 SVGIG (reference sequence). The CDR3 has 18 amino acids. After removal of 2 bases from V and 0 bases from J, the junction contained 10 bases not matched to a gene. The CDR3 protein is CAWSTDRVGGSYNSPLHF. DNA of the CDR3: TGTGCCTGGAGTACCGACAGGGTCGGGGGCTCCTATAATTCACCCCTCCACTTT.

The chain employs TRBV2 and TRBJ1-5; no clear D. CDR1 and CDR2 (germline): SNHLY, FYNNEI. CDR3 size: 12 residues. Deletions cut 6 bases from V and 3 bases from J, with 6 bases between. The CDR3 spells CASRANNQPQHF. Here the CDR3 DNA reads TGTGCCAGCAGGGCGAACAATCAGCCCCAGCATTTT.

V and J are TRBV6-5 and TRBJ2-3, with D perhaps matching TRBD2 (6 bases). The CDR3 is 16 residues long. Trimming took 0 bases from V and 0 from J, leaving 10 bases between them. CDR1 MNHEY and CDR2 SVGAGI come from the germline V gene. DNA for the CDR3: TGTGCCAGCAGTTACTCGCTAGCGACTAGCACAGATACGCAGTATTTT. Translation: CASSYSLATSTDTQYF.